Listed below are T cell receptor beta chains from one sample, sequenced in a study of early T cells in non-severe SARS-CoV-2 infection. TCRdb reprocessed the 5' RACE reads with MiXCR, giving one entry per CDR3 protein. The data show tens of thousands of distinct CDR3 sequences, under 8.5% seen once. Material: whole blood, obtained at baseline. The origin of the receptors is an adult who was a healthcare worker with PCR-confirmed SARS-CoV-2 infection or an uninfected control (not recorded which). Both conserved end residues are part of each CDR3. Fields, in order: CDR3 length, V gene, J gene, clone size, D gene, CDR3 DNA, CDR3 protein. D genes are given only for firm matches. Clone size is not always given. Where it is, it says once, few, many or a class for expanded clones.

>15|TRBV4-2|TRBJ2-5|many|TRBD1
TGTGCCAGCAGCCAAGTGCGGACAGGGGGAGAGACCCAGTACTTC
CASSQVRTGGETQYF
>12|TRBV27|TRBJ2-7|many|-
TGTGCCAGCAGTTACACAGGGAACGAGCAGTACTTC
CASSYTGNEQYF
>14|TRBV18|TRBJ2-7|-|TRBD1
TGTGCCAGCTCATCGACAGGGGACTCCTACGAGCAGTACTTC
CASSSTGDSYEQYF
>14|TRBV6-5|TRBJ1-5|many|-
TGTGCCAGCAGTTACGCCCGCGGGGGGCAGCCCCAGCATTTT
CASSYARGGQPQHF
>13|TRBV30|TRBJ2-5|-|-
TGTGCCTGGAGTAGGGCCCGGTGGGAGACCCAGTACTTC
CAWSRARWETQYF
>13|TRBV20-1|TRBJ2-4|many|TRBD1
TGCAGTGCTAGAGATTACAGGGGGAACATTCAGTACTTC
CSARDYRGNIQYF
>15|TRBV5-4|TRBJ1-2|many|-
TGTGCCAGCACCTCCATCAAGGAAGCTAACTATGGCTACACCTTC
CASTSIKEANYGYTF
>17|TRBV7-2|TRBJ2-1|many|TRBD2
TGTGCCAGCAGCCCGGGGCTAGCGGGGGGGCTGTGGAATGAGCAGTTCTTC
CASSPGLAGGLWNEQFF
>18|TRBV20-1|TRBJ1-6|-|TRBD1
TGCAGTGCTAGCCCTACACTTTCCCAGGGGGTCTATAATTCACCCCTCCACTTT
CSASPTLSQGVYNSPLHF
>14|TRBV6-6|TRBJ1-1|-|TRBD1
TGTGCCAGCACTCTGACAGGGACGGTCACTGAAGCTTTCTTT
CASTLTGTVTEAFF
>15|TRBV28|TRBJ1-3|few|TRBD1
TGTGCCAGCAGTCAGACAGGGATCGCTGGAAACACCATATATTTT
CASSQTGIAGNTIYF
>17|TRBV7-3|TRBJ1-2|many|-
TGTGCCAGCAGCTTACTACGTGATAGAGGGAGAGTAGATGGCTACACCTTC
CASSLLRDRGRVDGYTF
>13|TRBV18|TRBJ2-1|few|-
TGTGCCAGCTCACCGAGTGGGTACGATGAGCAGTTCTTC
CASSPSGYDEQFF
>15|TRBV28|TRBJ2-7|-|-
TGTGCCAGCAGTTTAGGGGCTGGGGGCAGCTACGAGCAGTACTTC
CASSLGAGGSYEQYF
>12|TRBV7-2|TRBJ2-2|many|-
TGTGCCAGCAGCCTCCGCGCCGGGGAGCTGTTTTTT
CASSLRAGELFF
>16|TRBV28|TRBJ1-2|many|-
TGTGCCAGCAGTCCCGGAGCCAGGACACACCTCTATGGCTACACCTTC
CASSPGARTHLYGYTF
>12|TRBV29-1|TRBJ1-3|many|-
TGCAGCGTTGGACAGGCTGGAAACACCATATATTTT
CSVGQAGNTIYF
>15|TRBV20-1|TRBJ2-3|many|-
TGCAGTGCTCCCCGAGGAGGCACAGGCACAGATACGCAGTATTTT
CSAPRGGTGTDTQYF
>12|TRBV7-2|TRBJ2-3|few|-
TGTGCCAGCAGCCCTGATTCGGATACGCAGTATTTT
CASSPDSDTQYF
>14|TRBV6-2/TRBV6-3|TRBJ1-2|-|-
TGTGCCAGCAGCTCCTCCCCGGCCCGCGGGGGCTACACCTTC
CASSSSPARGGYTF
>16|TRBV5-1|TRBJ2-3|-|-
TGCGCCAGCAGCTTGGCATTCGGGGTTTCCCCAGATACGCAGTATTTT
CASSLAFGVSPDTQYF
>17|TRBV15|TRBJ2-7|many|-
TGTGCCACCAGCAGAGATACTATTGTCGGGTACTCCTACGAGCAGTACTTC
CATSRDTIVGYSYEQYF
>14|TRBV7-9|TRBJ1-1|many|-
TGTGCCAGCAGCTTAGCGACGGTGAACACTGAAGCTTTCTTT
CASSLATVNTEAFF
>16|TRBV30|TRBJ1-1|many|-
TGTGCCTCACTCCCAGTCCTGGGCAACCCTTCCACTGAAGCTTTCTTT
CASLPVLGNPSTEAFF
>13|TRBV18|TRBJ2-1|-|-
TGTGCCAGCTCCCTAGGACTTGGGGATGAGCAGTTCTTC
CASSLGLGDEQFF
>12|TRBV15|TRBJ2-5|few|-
TGTGCCACCAGCAGTATCCAAGAGACCCAGTACTTC
CATSSIQETQYF